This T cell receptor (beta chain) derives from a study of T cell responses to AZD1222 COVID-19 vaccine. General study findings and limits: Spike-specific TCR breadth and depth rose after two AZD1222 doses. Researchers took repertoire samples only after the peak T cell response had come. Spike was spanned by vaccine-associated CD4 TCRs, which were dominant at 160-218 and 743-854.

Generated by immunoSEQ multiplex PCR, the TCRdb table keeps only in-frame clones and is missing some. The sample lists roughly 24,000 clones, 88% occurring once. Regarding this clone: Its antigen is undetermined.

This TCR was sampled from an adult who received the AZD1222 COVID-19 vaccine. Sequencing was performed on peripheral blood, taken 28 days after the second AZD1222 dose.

The DNA of the CDR3 is TGTGCCAGCAGCCCCTCCGGGACCCCTGCGGAGACCCAGTACTTC. This encodes CASSPSGTPAETQYF. The rearrangement uses TRBV7-2 and TRBJ2-5, with D perhaps being TRBD1 or TRBD2 (5 bases each). The CDR3 totals 15 residues. In germline, CDR1 is SGHTA, CDR2 FQGNSA. V was trimmed by 5 bases and J by 5 bases, leaving 18 bases between them.